This T cell receptor (beta chain) was identified in a study of blood T cell repertoires in COVID-19. Overall study context: Samples taken during acute and convalescent COVID-19 were collected in the United States, Italy and Spain.

This clone appeared once. V was clipped by 0 bases and J by 3 bases, with 10 bases between them. The CDR3 runs 15 residues. The V gene's germline CDR1 is SGHRS and CDR2 YFSETQ. This table comes from immunoSEQ multiplex PCR, and its TCRdb copy is limited to in-frame clones, with some not included. This sample carries 65,000 to 80,000 clones, over 70% of them seen once, and the ten largest clones take 7% to 10%. This receptor was obtained from a man in his forties or fifties with active COVID-19. The sequenced material came from peripheral blood. This chain connects TRBV5-1 to TRBJ2-1, with D maybe TRBD2 (6 bases). DNA of the CDR3: TGCGCCAGCAGCTTGGACGGGGGTAACTACAATGAGCAGTTCTTC. Translated: CASSLDGGNYNEQFF.